This is a list of T cell receptor beta chains from one sample in a study of blood T cell repertoires in COVID-19. The assay was immunoSEQ multiplex PCR, and TCRdb's table has in-frame clones only and misses some. The data hold more than 95,000 clones, with over 75% observed a single time. The material sequenced was peripheral blood. Receptors originate from a human donor in a cohort sampled during active COVID-19. CDR3s include the opening cysteine and the closing phenylalanine or tryptophan. The D gene is left open where the match is weak. Rows may omit the clone size; those that give it use once, few, many or a size class.

cdr3_nt	cdr3_aa	j_call	v_call	clone_size	d_call
TGTGCCATCAGCGAGGGACTAGCGGGCGACGAGCAGTACTTC	CAISEGLAGDEQYF	TRBJ2-7	TRBV10-3	.	TRBD2
TGCGCCAGTCGGGTTATACGACCCTTGTTGAACACTGAAGCTTTCTTT	CASRVIRPLLNTEAFF	TRBJ1-1	TRBV23-1	.	.
TGTGCCAGCAGTTTACTACTTAGTAGGGGCAATGAGCAGTTCTTC	CASSLLLSRGNEQFF	TRBJ2-1	TRBV6-5	.	.
TGTGCCAGCAGTCAAATTTCCGTATTCGAAGCTTTCTTT	CASSQISVFEAFF	TRBJ1-1	TRBV6-6	.	.
TGTGCCAGCAGCCCGAGGACTAGCGGGGGGGCAAAAGATACGCAGTATTTT	CASSPRTSGGAKDTQYF	TRBJ2-3	TRBV7-8	.	TRBD2
TGTGCCAGCCGGACAGGGGTCTATGGCTACACCTTC	CASRTGVYGYTF	TRBJ1-2	TRBV5-6	once	TRBD1
TGTGCCAGCAGTTTCCCAGCTAACTATGGCTACACCTTC	CASSFPANYGYTF	TRBJ1-2	TRBV28	.	.
TGCGCCAGCAGCTTGGGGGTTACTAGCGGCACAGATACGCAGTATTTT	CASSLGVTSGTDTQYF	TRBJ2-3	TRBV5-1	.	TRBD2
TGTGCCACCAGTGATTTGCGCGCAGACGGCGGCCTCTACTACGAGCAGTACTTC	CATSDLRADGGLYYEQYF	TRBJ2-7	TRBV24-1	.	.
TGTGCCAGCAGTTCGACAGGGACAATGAACACTGAAGCTTTCTTT	CASSSTGTMNTEAFF	TRBJ1-1	TRBV6-2/TRBV6-3	.	TRBD1
TGTGCCAGCAGCGTAGCAGGGGCCTATGGCTACACCTTC	CASSVAGAYGYTF	TRBJ1-2	TRBV9	.	.
TGTGCCAGCATGATCGACTCTTCCTACAATGAGCAGTTCTTC	CASMIDSSYNEQFF	TRBJ2-1	TRBV2	.	.
TGTGCCAGCAGCCAAGTGTACTACAATGAGCAGTTCTTC	CASSQVYYNEQFF	TRBJ2-1	TRBV14	.	.
TGTGCCACCAGGATGGGGACTAGCAATGAGCAGTTCTTC	CATRMGTSNEQFF	TRBJ2-1	TRBV24-1	.	TRBD2
TGTGCCAGCAGTGACTCGACTAGCAATGAGCAGTTCTTC	CASSDSTSNEQFF	TRBJ2-1	TRBV6-4	few	.
TGTGCCAGCAGTTACGGTAGATCTGGGGCCAACGTCCTGACTTTC	CASSYGRSGANVLTF	TRBJ2-6	TRBV6-5	once	.
TGTGCCAGCAGCTTAGAGAGATCCATGAACACTGAAGCTTTCTTT	CASSLERSMNTEAFF	TRBJ1-1	TRBV7-9	.	.
TGCGCCAGCAGTCCCCGGGACACAAAGGAAGCTTTCTTT	CASSPRDTKEAFF	TRBJ1-1	TRBV23-1	.	.
TGTGCCAGCAGGCCTACAGGGGGACCTGGAAACACCATATATTTT	CASRPTGGPGNTIYF	TRBJ1-3	TRBV5-6	.	TRBD1
TGTGCCAGCAGCGGGAGGGAAGACACCGGGGAGCTGTTTTTT	CASSGREDTGELFF	TRBJ2-2	TRBV9	.	.
TGTGCCAGCAGCTACGATTTACTCTTCAACACAGATACGCAGTATTTT	CASSYDLLFNTDTQYF	TRBJ2-3	TRBV7-8	.	.
TGTGCCACCAGCAGAGGTCCAGCGGGGGGGGAAACCGGGGAGCTGTTTTTT	CATSRGPAGGETGELFF	TRBJ2-2	TRBV15	once	TRBD2
TGTGCCAGCAGCTATGGGACAGTCCTCCGCGACAACTATGGCTACACCTTC	CASSYGTVLRDNYGYTF	TRBJ1-2	TRBV11-2	.	TRBD1
TGTGCCAGCAGTTACGGGGGGGGCACTGAAGCTTTCTTT	CASSYGGGTEAFF	TRBJ1-1	TRBV6-5	.	.
TGCGCCAGCAGCCAAGATGAGTACAGGGACTACAATGAGCAGTTCTTC	CASSQDEYRDYNEQFF	TRBJ2-1	TRBV4-3	.	.
TGTGCCAGCAGCCGAGGACAGTCCACAAATCAGCCCCAGCATTTT	CASSRGQSTNQPQHF	TRBJ1-5	TRBV28	many	.
TGTGCCTGGAGTACGCCGGGACTGACCCTTAGCACAGATACGCAGTATTTT	CAWSTPGLTLSTDTQYF	TRBJ2-3	TRBV30	.	.
TGTGCCACCAGTGAACTACGACCGGGGGACGGCGGGGAGCTGTTTTTT	CATSELRPGDGGELFF	TRBJ2-2	TRBV24-1	.	.
TGTGCCTGGAGCGATACAGGGATGTATGGCTACACCTTC	CAWSDTGMYGYTF	TRBJ1-2	TRBV30	.	.
TGTGCCACCAGCAGAGAGGAGCGGGTCGATGAGCAGTTCTTC	CATSREERVDEQFF	TRBJ2-1	TRBV15	.	.
TGTGCCAGCAGCTTAAGTAGAGTACTCACTGAAGCTTTCTTT	CASSLSRVLTEAFF	TRBJ1-1	TRBV7-2	.	.
TGTGCCAGCAGTCCAAGGACGGGACTGGCCCCTGGGGCCAACGTCCTGACTTTC	CASSPRTGLAPGANVLTF	TRBJ2-6	TRBV25-1	.	.
TGTGCCAGCAGCCAACGTAGGGACTCCGTTAATTCACCCCTCCACTTT	CASSQRRDSVNSPLHF	TRBJ1-6	TRBV3-1/TRBV3-2	.	.
TGTGCCAGCAGCTTCCATTCCAGGGTTTTCTTT	CASSFHSRVFF	TRBJ1-1	TRBV11-1	once	.
TGTGCCTGGAGGGCCCAGGGCTACTCACCCCTCCACTTT	CAWRAQGYSPLHF	TRBJ1-6	TRBV30	.	.
TGTGCCACCCTAGGCTCTGGAAACACCATATATTTT	CATLGSGNTIYF	TRBJ1-3	TRBV6-5	.	.
TGTGCTAGTGGTACCGGACTGGATTACAATGAGCAGTTCTTC	CASGTGLDYNEQFF	TRBJ2-1	TRBV12-5	.	.
TGTGCCTGGAGTGGGTATGGAGCCAACTATGGCTACACCTTC	CAWSGYGANYGYTF	TRBJ1-2	TRBV30	.	.
TGTGCCAGCAGTTCTAGCGGGCGCTCCTACGAGCAGTACTTC	CASSSSGRSYEQYF	TRBJ2-7	TRBV28	once	TRBD2
TGCAGTGCTAGTGCGCAGGGAGGGTATGGCTACACCTTC	CSASAQGGYGYTF	TRBJ1-2	TRBV20-1	few	.
TGTGCCAGCAGTTTGATCCCGGGGGGGGCTTACAATGAGCAGTTCTTC	CASSLIPGGAYNEQFF	TRBJ2-1	TRBV27	.	TRBD2
TGTGCCAGCAGCTTGGTTAGCGGGGGGGCCACAGATACGCAGTATTTT	CASSLVSGGATDTQYF	TRBJ2-3	TRBV5-6	.	TRBD2
TGTGCCAGCGACTCCGGGACAGGGTTCTACGAGCAGTACTTC	CASDSGTGFYEQYF	TRBJ2-7	TRBV6-5	.	TRBD1
TGTGCCAGCAGCTCACCTCCACCCAGCGAGAGGTCCTACAATGAGCAGTTCTTC	CASSSPPPSERSYNEQFF	TRBJ2-1	TRBV7-2	.	.
TGTGCCAGCAGCTCATTGGACACAAAAGAGACCCAGTACTTC	CASSSLDTKETQYF	TRBJ2-5	TRBV7-2	.	.
TGTGCCAGCAGTCAGACACCCGGAAACACCATATATTTT	CASSQTPGNTIYF	TRBJ1-3	TRBV5-8	.	.
TGTGCCACCAGCTCCCAAGGGGGGGGTGGGGAGGGTGAAAAACTGTTTTTT	CATSSQGGGGEGEKLFF	TRBJ1-4	TRBV15	.	.
TGCGCCAGCAGCATGGGACAGGGAGGTGCCACTGAAGCTTTCTTT	CASSMGQGGATEAFF	TRBJ1-1	TRBV5-1	.	TRBD1
TGTGCCAGCAGGGGACGGCGGAGGGGTGGCTACACCTTC	CASRGRRRGGYTF	TRBJ1-2	TRBV6-5	.	.
TGTGCCAGCAGCGTAGAAGGTGGCAGGGGTCTCTCCGAAGCTTTCTTT	CASSVEGGRGLSEAFF	TRBJ1-1	TRBV9	.	.
TGTGCCTGGAGTGTACAGGGGGGGACACACTACAATGAGCAGTTCTTC	CAWSVQGGTHYNEQFF	TRBJ2-1	TRBV30	.	.